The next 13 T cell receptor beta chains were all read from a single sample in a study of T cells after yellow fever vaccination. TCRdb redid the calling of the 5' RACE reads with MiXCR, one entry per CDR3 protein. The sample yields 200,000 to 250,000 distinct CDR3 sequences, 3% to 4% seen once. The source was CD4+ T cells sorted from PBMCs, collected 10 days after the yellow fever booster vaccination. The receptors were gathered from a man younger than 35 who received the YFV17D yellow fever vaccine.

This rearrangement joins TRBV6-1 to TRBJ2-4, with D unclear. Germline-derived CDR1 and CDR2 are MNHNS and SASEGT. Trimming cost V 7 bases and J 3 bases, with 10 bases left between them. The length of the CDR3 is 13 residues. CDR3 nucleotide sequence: TGTGCCAGCACCTATTCGGGCAAAAACATTCAGTACTTC. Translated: CASTYSGKNIQYF.

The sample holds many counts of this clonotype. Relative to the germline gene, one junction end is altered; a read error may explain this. The CDR3 region has the DNA TGCGCCAGCATTCAGCCCCAGCATTTT. Protein sequence: CASIQPQHF. The chain employs TRBV23-1 and TRBJ1-5; no reliable D call. TRBV23-1 is identified as an open reading frame with a role that is uncertain. This CDR3 contains 9 residues.

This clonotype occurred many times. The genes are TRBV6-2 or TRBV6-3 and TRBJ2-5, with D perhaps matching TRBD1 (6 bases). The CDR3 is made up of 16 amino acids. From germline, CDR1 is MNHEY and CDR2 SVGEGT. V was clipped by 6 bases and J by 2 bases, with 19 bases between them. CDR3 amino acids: CASRTLGHRIQETQYF. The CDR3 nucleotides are TGTGCCAGCAGAACTCTGGGACATCGGATTCAAGAGACCCAGTACTTC.

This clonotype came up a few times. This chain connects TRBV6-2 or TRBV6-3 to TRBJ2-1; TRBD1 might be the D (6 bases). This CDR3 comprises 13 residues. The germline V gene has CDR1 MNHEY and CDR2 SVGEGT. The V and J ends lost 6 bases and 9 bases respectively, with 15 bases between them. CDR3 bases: TGTGCCAGCAGGAATACAGGGACCGGTGAGCAGTTCTTC. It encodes CASRNTGTGEQFF.

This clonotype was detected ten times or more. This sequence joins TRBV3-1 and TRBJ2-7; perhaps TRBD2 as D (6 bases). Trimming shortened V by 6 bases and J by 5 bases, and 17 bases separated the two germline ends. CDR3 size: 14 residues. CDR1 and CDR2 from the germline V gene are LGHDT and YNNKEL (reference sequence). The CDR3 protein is CASSLSRGYDEQYF. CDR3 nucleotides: TGTGCCAGCAGTCTCAGTCGGGGGTACGACGAGCAGTACTTC.

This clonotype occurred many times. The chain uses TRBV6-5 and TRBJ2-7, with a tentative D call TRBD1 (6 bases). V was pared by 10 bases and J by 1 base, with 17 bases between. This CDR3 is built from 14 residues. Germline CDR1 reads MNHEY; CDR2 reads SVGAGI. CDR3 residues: CATSRDTGSYEQYV. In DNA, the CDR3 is TGTGCCACCAGCCGGGACACGGGGTCCTACGAGCAGTACGTC.

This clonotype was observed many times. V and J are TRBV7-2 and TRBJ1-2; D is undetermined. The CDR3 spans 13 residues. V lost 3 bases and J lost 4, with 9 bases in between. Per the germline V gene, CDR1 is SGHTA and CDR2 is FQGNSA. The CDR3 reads CASSFDGLYGYTF. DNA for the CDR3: TGTGCCAGCAGCTTCGACGGACTCTATGGCTACACCTTC.

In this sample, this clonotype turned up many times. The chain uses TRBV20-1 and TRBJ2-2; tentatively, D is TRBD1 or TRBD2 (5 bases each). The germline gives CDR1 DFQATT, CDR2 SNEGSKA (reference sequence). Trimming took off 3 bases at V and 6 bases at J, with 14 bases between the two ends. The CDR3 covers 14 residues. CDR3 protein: CSASLGVVSGELFF. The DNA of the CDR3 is TGCAGTGCTAGTCTGGGGGTCGTGTCCGGGGAGCTGTTTTTT.

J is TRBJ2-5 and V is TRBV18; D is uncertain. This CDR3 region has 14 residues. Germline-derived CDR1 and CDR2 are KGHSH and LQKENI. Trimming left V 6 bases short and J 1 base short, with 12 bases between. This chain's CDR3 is CASSLNARQETQYF. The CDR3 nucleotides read TGTGCCAGCTCCCTCAACGCCCGCCAAGAGACCCAGTACTTC.

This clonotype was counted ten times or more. CDR3 DNA: TGCAGTGCTTCAGGACAACTCTACGAGCAGTACGTC. Protein product: CSASGQLYEQYV. This chain joins TRBV20-1 and TRBJ2-7; TRBD1 might be the D (5 bases). The CDR3 consists of 12 residues. The germline CDR1 and CDR2 sequences are DFQATT and SNEGSKA (reference sequence). With 5 bases removed from V and 3 bases from J, the gap between germline ends came to 11 bases.

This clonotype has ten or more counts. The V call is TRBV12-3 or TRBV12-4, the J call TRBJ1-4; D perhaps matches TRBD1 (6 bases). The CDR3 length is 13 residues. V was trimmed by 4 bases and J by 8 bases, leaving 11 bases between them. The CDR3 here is CASSSGGREKLFF. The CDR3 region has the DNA TGTGCCAGCAGTTCCGGGGGCCGGGAAAAACTGTTTTTT.

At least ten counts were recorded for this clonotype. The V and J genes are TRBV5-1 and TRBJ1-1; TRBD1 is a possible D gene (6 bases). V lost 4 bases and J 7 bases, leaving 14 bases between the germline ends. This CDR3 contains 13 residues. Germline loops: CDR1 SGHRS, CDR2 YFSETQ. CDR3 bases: TGCGCCAGCAGCCAGCAGGGGATTAATGAAGCTTTCTTT. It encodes CASSQQGINEAFF.

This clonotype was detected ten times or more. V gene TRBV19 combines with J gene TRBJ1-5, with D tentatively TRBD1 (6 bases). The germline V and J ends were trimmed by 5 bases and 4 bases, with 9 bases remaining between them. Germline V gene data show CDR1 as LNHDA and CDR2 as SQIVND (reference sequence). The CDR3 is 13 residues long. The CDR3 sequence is CASSDRLNQPQHF. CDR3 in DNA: TGTGCCAGTAGTGACAGGTTAAATCAGCCCCAGCATTTT. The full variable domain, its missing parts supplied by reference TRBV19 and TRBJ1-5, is DGGITQSPKYLFRKEGQNVTLSCEQNLNHDAMYWYRQDPGQGLRLIYYSQIVNDFQKGDIAEGYSVSREKKESFPLTVTSAQKNPTAFYLCASSDRLNQPQHFGDGTRLSIL.